The 21 T cell receptor beta chains below come from one sample, sequenced in a study of CD8 T cells in Susac syndrome. The authors reverse transcribed roughly 0.5 to 1 ug RNA with random hexamers. One entry per CDR3 protein, called by TCRdb with MiXCR from the immunoSEQ multiplex PCR reads. The sample includes 150,000 to 160,000 distinct CDR3 sequences, 94% of them seen just once. What was sequenced was CD8+ T cells from PBMCs. Receptors originate from a human donor with multiple sclerosis.

CDR3 in amino acids: CASSYGKGEAFF. CDR3 sequence (DNA): TGTGCCAGCAGTTACGGGAAGGGTGAAGCTTTCTTT. V usage is TRBV6-6 and J usage is TRBJ1-1; D unresolved. Germline V gives CDR1 MNHNY, CDR2 SVGAGI (reference sequence). The CDR3 sequence is 12 residues long. Trimming cost V 2 bases and J 7 bases, with 8 bases left between them.

J is TRBJ2-7 and V is TRBV29-1; D remains unclear. Germline V gene sequence: CDR1 SQVTM, CDR2 ANQGSEA. This CDR3 contains 13 residues. Trimming left V 6 bases short and J 2 bases short, with 14 bases between. Here the CDR3 reads CSVPGDGPYEQYF. The CDR3, as DNA: TGCAGCGTACCGGGCGACGGACCCTACGAGCAGTACTTC.

The V and J genes are TRBV7-9 and TRBJ1-6, with D perhaps matching TRBD1 (6 bases). Per the germline V gene, CDR1 is SEHNR and CDR2 is FQNEAQ (reference sequence). CDR3 length: 13 amino acids. The CDR3 here is CAFRGGNNSPLHF. The CDR3 DNA is TGTGCTTTTCGAGGGGGGAACAATTCACCCCTCCACTTT.

The rearrangement joins TRBV7-8 to TRBJ1-2; D gene ambiguous. The CDR3 totals 15 residues. The germline V and J ends were trimmed by 5 bases and 0 bases, with 13 bases remaining between them. Per the germline V gene, CDR1 is SGHVS and CDR2 is FQNEAQ. CDR3 protein: CASSPSRGPNYGYTF. CDR3 in DNA: TGTGCCAGCAGCCCCAGTCGAGGTCCTAACTATGGCTACACCTTC.

The chain uses TRBV27 and TRBJ1-5; D is undetermined. This CDR3 spans 12 amino acids. Germline CDR1 MNHEY, CDR2 SMNVEV (reference sequence). V lost 3 bases and J 3 bases, leaving 3 bases between the germline ends. CDR3 protein: CASSLTNQPQHF. The CDR3 DNA sequence: TGTGCCAGCAGTTTGACCAATCAGCCCCAGCATTTT.

The V and J genes are TRBV6-5 and TRBJ2-7; no reliable D call. The CDR3 runs 16 residues. Germline V CDR1 and CDR2: MNHEY, SVGAGI. V was cut by 0 bases and J by 0 bases, with 12 bases left in between. CDR3 sequence: CASSYSISETSYEQYF. The CDR3 DNA follows: TGTGCCAGCAGTTACTCGATTTCCGAAACCTCCTACGAGCAGTACTTC.

The chain carries TRBV7-8 and TRBJ2-4; TRBD1 or TRBD2 may be the D gene (6 bases each). Germline lookup yields CDR1 SGHVS and CDR2 FQNEAQ. There are 13 residues in the CDR3. V shed 5 bases and J shed 8 bases, with 13 bases lying between them. The CDR3 here is CASSTDRGDIQYF. The CDR3 bases are TGTGCCAGCAGCACCGATAGGGGGGACATTCAGTACTTC.

The gene calls are TRBV4-3 and TRBJ1-2; TRBD1 aligns across 9 bases. Germline V gives CDR1 LGHNA, CDR2 YSLEER. The junction had 5 bases not matched to a gene; V was cut back by 2 bases and J by 4 bases. CDR3 length equals 15 residues. CDR3 nucleotides: TGCGCCAGCAGCCAATCTCCGACAGGGGGCTATGGCTACACCTTC. This sequence encodes CASSQSPTGGYGYTF.

This clonotype appeared a few times. This chain links TRBV7-9 with TRBJ1-1; D call uncertain. Trimming left V 0 bases short and J 11 bases short, with 10 bases between. The CDR3 totals 12 residues. CDR1 is SEHNR and CDR2 is FQNEAQ in the germline V gene (reference sequence). The CDR3 sequence: CASSLARLGAFF. In DNA, the CDR3 is TGTGCCAGCAGCTTAGCGCGTCTCGGCGCTTTCTTT.

For the CDR3, the DNA is TGTGCCAGCAGCAACCCCAACAATGGTGAGCAGTTCTTC. Translation gives CASSNPNNGEQFF. This rearrangement joins TRBV7-9 to TRBJ2-1, with unresolved D. Trimming stripped 5 bases from V and 9 bases from J, with 14 bases between. CDR1 SEHNR and CDR2 FQNEAQ come from the germline V gene (reference sequence). The CDR3 runs to 13 residues. Using reference TRBV7-9 and TRBJ2-1 for the parts outside the CDR3, the full variable domain is DTGVSQNPRHKITKRGQNVTFRCDPISEHNRLYWYRQTLGQGPEFLTYFQNEAQLEKSRLLSDRFSAERPKGSFSTLEIQRTEQGDSAMYLCASSNPNNGEQFFGPGTRLTVL.

The chain links TRBV30 to TRBJ2-7; 7 bases are a match to TRBD1. Germline CDR1 is GTSNPN and CDR2 is SVGIG (reference sequence). V dropped 4 bases and J dropped 6; count of bases not matched to a gene: 6. CDR3 size: 12 residues. The CDR3 protein is CAWTPTGLEQYF. The CDR3 region has the DNA TGTGCCTGGACCCCGACAGGGCTCGAGCAGTACTTC.

The gene calls are TRBV6-2 or TRBV6-3 and TRBJ2-7; a possible D gene is TRBD2 (6 bases). Looked up from germline, CDR1 is MNHEY and CDR2 is SVGEGT. The CDR3 consists of 13 residues. The V end lost 8 bases, the J end lost 2 bases, and 13 bases lay between the germline ends. The CDR3 DNA reads TGTGCCAGCTTAAGACTAGGAGCCTACGAGCAGTACTTC. Residues: CASLRLGAYEQYF.

This clonotype was counted only a few times. CDR3 nucleotide sequence: TGCAGCGTTGAAAGAAGGGGACGGGGGGGCCGAGATACGCAGTATTTT. Its protein product is CSVERRGRGGRDTQYF. V usage is TRBV29-1 and J usage is TRBJ2-3, with 8 bases matching TRBD2. This CDR3 spans 16 amino acids. Germline lookup yields CDR1 SQVTM and CDR2 ANQGSEA. V dropped 2 bases and J dropped 5; count of bases not matched to a gene: 12.

The chain joins TRBV27 to TRBJ2-3; D unclear. Trimming removed 2 bases from V and 2 bases from J, with 8 bases in between. The CDR3 has 14 residues. CDR1 and CDR2 from the germline V gene are MNHEY and SMNVEV (reference sequence). CDR3 residues: CASSLGPNTDTQYF. The CDR3 nucleotides read TGTGCCAGCAGTTTAGGGCCCAACACAGATACGCAGTATTTT.

This rearrangement joins TRBV19 to TRBJ2-7; 7 nucleotides align to TRBD1. V trimming: 8 bases; J trimming: 1 base; junction bases outside the gene matches: 5. The CDR3 is made up of 13 amino acids. The germline CDR1 and CDR2 sequences are LNHDA and SQIVND (reference sequence). CDR3 sequence (DNA): TGTGCCAGTGCCGGGACAGATTCCTACGAGCAGTACTTC. Its translation is CASAGTDSYEQYF.

V is TRBV7-9 and J is TRBJ1-5; unclear D gene. This CDR3 is built from 16 residues. The germline V gene encodes CDR1 SEHNR and CDR2 FQNEAQ (reference sequence). Trimming cost V 5 bases and J 1 base, with 15 bases left between them. The CDR3 protein is CASSDTFLDSNQPQHF. DNA for the CDR3: TGTGCCAGCAGCGATACCTTCCTGGACAGCAATCAGCCCCAGCATTTT.

The rearrangement uses TRBV7-9 and TRBJ2-7, with 9 bases identical to TRBD1. Germline V gene lookup returns CDR1 SEHNR and CDR2 FQNEAQ (reference sequence). The CDR3 spans 13 residues. Trimming took 10 bases from V and 3 from J; bases not matched to a gene: 7. CDR3 bases: TGTGCCATCCCCGGACAGGGGAGCTACGAGCAGTACTTC. This translates into CAIPGQGSYEQYF.

The chain is built from TRBV7-9 and TRBJ2-7, with TRBD1 identical over 12 bases. Germline CDR1 and CDR2: SEHNR and FQNEAQ (reference sequence). Trimming at V came to 4 bases and at J to 7 bases, leaving 5 bases not matched to a gene. CDR3 length equals 14 residues. In DNA form, the CDR3 reads TGTGCCAGCAGCTCGGGACAGGGGGCGCGGGAGCAGTACTTC. It is translated as CASSSGQGAREQYF.

J is TRBJ2-7 and V is TRBV5-1, with TRBD1 matching over 9 bases. Germline values: CDR1 SGHRS, CDR2 YFSETQ. V shed 0 bases, J shed 0 bases, and the junction held 4 bases outside the gene matches. The CDR3 loop spans 16 amino acids. CDR3 region: CASSLGGQGHSYEQYF. For the CDR3, the DNA is TGCGCCAGCAGCTTGGGAGGACAGGGGCACTCCTACGAGCAGTACTTC.

This clonotype appeared a single time. This chain connects TRBV12-5 to TRBJ2-3; D gene uncertain. The germline V gene encodes CDR1 LGHNT and CDR2 FRNRAP. V was trimmed by 3 bases and J by 2 bases, leaving 12 bases between them. The CDR3 sequence is 15 residues long. This chain's CDR3 is CASGFNRGFTDTQYF. In DNA form, the CDR3 reads TGTGCTAGTGGTTTTAACAGAGGATTCACAGATACGCAGTATTTT.

CDR3 nucleotide sequence: TGCAGCGTGGGTGGGGGCACGGGAAGGGAGACCCAGTACTTC. Protein product: CSVGGGTGRETQYF. This chain joins TRBV29-1 and TRBJ2-5; TRBD1 is a possible D gene (6 bases). V shed 6 bases and J shed 5 bases, with 19 bases lying between them. Per the germline V gene, CDR1 is SQVTM and CDR2 is ANQGSEA. The CDR3 runs to 14 residues.